These T cell receptor beta chains were read from a single sample in a study of cytomegalovirus exposure and HLA in healthy donors. Data came from immunoSEQ multiplex PCR; TCRdb stores just in-frame clones and leaves some out. The table shows about 140,000 clones, with 82% occurring only once. The sequencing input was PBMCs. All receptors come from a man in his thirties or forties in good health and CMV-seropositive. Each CDR3 is given with its conserved first and last residue. A D gene is named only where the DNA matches it firmly. Some rows mark clone size as missing; the rest say once, few, many or name a class of expanded clone.

size: -
V: TRBV25-1
D: TRBD1
J: TRBJ1-4
CDR3: CASSGNRGKSEKLFF
DNA: TGTGCCAGCAGTGGCAACAGGGGGAAAAGTGAAAAACTGTTTTTT

size: -
V: TRBV9
D: -
J: TRBJ2-3
CDR3: CASSARESGTDTQYF
DNA: TGTGCCAGCAGCGCCCGGGAGAGTGGCACAGATACGCAGTATTTT

size: -
V: TRBV6-5
D: TRBD1
J: TRBJ2-7
CDR3: CASSYRAGGLGEQYF
DNA: TGTGCCAGCAGTTACCGGGCAGGGGGCCTGGGGGAGCAGTACTTC

size: -
V: TRBV9
D: -
J: TRBJ2-1
CDR3: CASSVDSPTYEQFF
DNA: TGTGCCAGCAGCGTAGACTCCCCGACATATGAGCAGTTCTTC

size: -
V: TRBV28
D: -
J: TRBJ2-1
CDR3: CASSLGGYNEQFF
DNA: TGTGCCAGCAGTCTAGGGGGTTACAATGAGCAGTTCTTC

size: -
V: TRBV4-1
D: -
J: TRBJ2-1
CDR3: CASSQRRTPGNEQFF
DNA: TGCGCCAGCAGCCAGCGACGGACACCCGGGAATGAGCAGTTCTTC

size: -
V: TRBV5-4
D: -
J: TRBJ2-7
CDR3: CASSPGLKGDEQYF
DNA: TGTGCCAGCAGCCCGGGACTTAAAGGGGACGAGCAGTACTTC

size: -
V: TRBV12-2
D: -
J: TRBJ1-4
CDR3: CASRLGDRGCFTTNEKLFF
DNA: TGTGCAAGTCGCTTAGGGGACAGGGGGTGCTTTACGACTAATGAAAAACTGTTTTTT

size: -
V: TRBV9
D: -
J: TRBJ1-3
CDR3: CASSVGQNMGYTIYF
DNA: TGTGCCAGCAGCGTAGGACAGAACATGGGCTACACCATATATTTT

size: -
V: TRBV7-8
D: -
J: TRBJ2-7
CDR3: CASSLAVNSDWNEQYF
DNA: TGTGCCAGCAGCCTAGCCGTAAACAGTGATTGGAACGAGCAGTACTTC

size: -
V: TRBV9
D: TRBD1
J: TRBJ1-2
CDR3: CASSGRGTNYGYTF
DNA: TGTGCCAGCAGCGGCAGGGGGACAAACTATGGCTACACCTTC

size: -
V: TRBV18
D: -
J: TRBJ2-2
CDR3: CASSTAVPESGELFF
DNA: TGTGCCAGCTCAACAGCGGTCCCGGAATCCGGGGAGCTGTTTTTT

size: -
V: TRBV6-7
D: -
J: TRBJ2-7
CDR3: CASSPPERRQRPNYEQYF
DNA: TGTGCCAGCAGTCCCCCGGAGCGTAGGCAACGCCCAAACTACGAGCAGTACTTC

size: -
V: TRBV9
D: -
J: TRBJ2-1
CDR3: CASSPRTEYNEQFF
DNA: TGTGCCAGCAGCCCACGGACAGAATACAATGAGCAGTTCTTC

size: -
V: TRBV5-1
D: TRBD2
J: TRBJ2-3
CDR3: CASSPGLAGLPSTDTQYF
DNA: TGCGCCAGCAGCCCGGGACTAGCGGGCTTACCTAGCACAGATACGCAGTATTTT

size: -
V: TRBV7-3
D: TRBD2
J: TRBJ2-1
CDR3: CASSLGGGRVYNEQFF
DNA: TGTGCCAGCAGCTTAGGGGGCGGGAGGGTGTACAATGAGCAGTTCTTC

size: -
V: TRBV7-2
D: -
J: TRBJ2-7
CDR3: CASSPRTTRYEQYF
DNA: TGTGCCAGCAGCCCCCGGACTACGAGATACGAGCAGTACTTC

size: -
V: TRBV7-9
D: -
J: TRBJ1-4
CDR3: CASSQTGIGRGYEKLFF
DNA: TGTGCCAGCAGCCAGACCGGAATCGGTAGAGGATATGAAAAACTGTTTTTT

size: -
V: TRBV19
D: -
J: TRBJ2-1
CDR3: CASSGAGGSYNEQFF
DNA: TGTGCCAGTAGTGGTGCGGGTGGCTCCTACAATGAGCAGTTCTTC

size: -
V: TRBV27
D: TRBD1
J: TRBJ2-1
CDR3: CASSFPGQGAGNEQFF
DNA: TGTGCCAGCAGTTTCCCGGGACAGGGGGCGGGGAATGAGCAGTTCTTC

size: -
V: TRBV28
D: -
J: TRBJ1-5
CDR3: CASSQPKEGISPQHF
DNA: TGTGCCAGCAGCCAACCAAAGGAGGGGATTTCCCCCCAGCATTTT

size: -
V: TRBV14
D: -
J: TRBJ2-6
CDR3: CASSQVTVSGANVLTF
DNA: TGTGCCAGCAGCCAAGTTACGGTGTCCGGGGCCAACGTCCTGACTTTC

size: -
V: TRBV2
D: TRBD1
J: TRBJ1-1
CDR3: CASRAGGPMNTEAFF
DNA: TGTGCCAGCCGGGCAGGGGGCCCCATGAACACTGAAGCTTTCTTT

size: -
V: TRBV19
D: -
J: TRBJ2-6
CDR3: CASYPGGASGANVLTF
DNA: TGTGCCAGTTACCCCGGGGGAGCCTCTGGGGCCAACGTCCTGACTTTC

size: few
V: TRBV6-5
D: -
J: TRBJ1-2
CDR3: CASSYSIGDGYTF
DNA: TGTGCCAGCAGTTACTCCATCGGGGATGGCTACACCTTC

size: few
V: TRBV28
D: TRBD1
J: TRBJ2-7
CDR3: CASSGTGGGSYEQYF
DNA: TGTGCCAGCAGCGGGACAGGCGGTGGATCCTACGAGCAGTACTTC

size: -
V: TRBV30
D: TRBD2
J: TRBJ2-5
CDR3: CAWSLGGLAGEETQYF
DNA: TGTGCCTGGAGCCTAGGGGGTCTAGCGGGGGAGGAGACCCAGTACTTC

size: -
V: TRBV9
D: -
J: TRBJ2-1
CDR3: CASSVGGGDYNEQFF
DNA: TGTGCCAGCAGCGTAGGTGGTGGAGACTACAATGAGCAGTTCTTC

size: -
V: TRBV5-1
D: TRBD2
J: TRBJ2-5
CDR3: CASSLRPGGETQYF
DNA: TGCGCCAGCAGCTTGAGACCGGGAGGGGAGACCCAGTACTTC

size: -
V: TRBV7-2
D: -
J: TRBJ1-6
CDR3: CASSFSELNSPLHF
DNA: TGTGCCAGCAGCTTTTCGGAGTTGAATTCACCCCTCCACTTT

size: -
V: TRBV28
D: -
J: TRBJ2-3
CDR3: CASSLPGPADTQYF
DNA: TGTGCCAGCAGTTTACCGGGTCCCGCAGATACGCAGTATTTT

size: -
V: TRBV7-8
D: TRBD1
J: TRBJ1-1
CDR3: CASSLAEDRRWHTEAFF
DNA: TGTGCCAGCAGCTTAGCCGAGGACAGGCGGTGGCACACTGAAGCTTTCTTT

size: few
V: TRBV2
D: -
J: TRBJ1-2
CDR3: CASSPDIAGYTF
DNA: TGTGCCAGCAGTCCGGACATTGCCGGCTACACCTTC

size: -
V: TRBV5-1
D: TRBD1
J: TRBJ2-1
CDR3: CASSLRTGGGNEQFF
DNA: TGCGCCAGCAGCTTGCGAACAGGGGGAGGAAATGAGCAGTTCTTC

size: few
V: TRBV6-1
D: -
J: TRBJ2-7
CDR3: CASRQAQGILYEQYF
DNA: TGTGCCAGCCGCCAGGCCCAGGGTATACTCTACGAGCAGTACTTC

size: -
V: TRBV19
D: -
J: TRBJ1-3
CDR3: CATLGDTIYF
DNA: TGTGCCACCCTAGGGGACACCATATATTTT

size: few
V: TRBV27
D: TRBD2
J: TRBJ2-4
CDR3: CASSFKRGGPGNIQYF
DNA: TGTGCCAGCAGTTTCAAGCGGGGGGGCCCAGGAAACATTCAGTACTTC

size: -
V: TRBV30
D: TRBD2
J: TRBJ2-5
CDR3: CAWSQLAGGETQYF
DNA: TGTGCCTGGAGTCAACTAGCGGGGGGTGAGACCCAGTACTTC

size: few
V: TRBV6-6
D: TRBD1
J: TRBJ1-1
CDR3: CASSPPTGGEGEAFF
DNA: TGTGCCAGCAGTCCTCCGACAGGGGGCGAAGGTGAAGCTTTCTTT

size: -
V: TRBV6-1
D: -
J: TRBJ2-3
CDR3: CASRGTSTDTQYF
DNA: TGTGCCAGCAGGGGGACTAGCACAGATACGCAGTATTTT

size: -
V: TRBV2
D: TRBD2
J: TRBJ2-7
CDR3: CASRALAGNHYEQYF
DNA: TGTGCCAGCAGGGCACTAGCGGGAAACCATTACGAGCAGTACTTC